These 10 T cell receptor beta chains originate from one sample sequenced in a study of response to subunit inactivated influenza vaccine. A single record per CDR3 protein comes from TCRdb applying MiXCR to the RT-PCR reads. Found here are 550,000 to 800,000 distinct CDR3 sequences, around 14% of them singletons; the top ten hold around 7%. Sequenced here: PBMCs from blood, sampled 14 to 15 days before vaccination. These receptors were taken from a man aged 45 to 65 who received an inactivated influenza vaccine.

J is TRBJ2-5 and V is TRBV29-1; D remains unclear. CDR3 size: 13 residues. Germline V gene sequence: CDR1 SQVTM, CDR2 ANQGSEA. The germline V and J ends were trimmed by 3 bases and 7 bases, with 15 bases remaining between them. CDR3 DNA sequence: TGCAGCGTTGACAAGGGTCAAACGGGGACCCAGTACTTC. This codes for CSVDKGQTGTQYF. Full variable domain (missing parts from reference TRBV29-1 and TRBJ2-5): SAVISQKPSRDICQRGTSLTIQCQVDSQVTMMFWYRQQPGQSLTLIATANQGSEATYESGFVIDKFPISRPNLTFSTLTVSNMSPEDSSIYLCSVDKGQTGTQYFGPGTRLLVL.

The chain couples TRBV6-5 to TRBJ2-1; 9 bases are shared with TRBD2. The V gene's germline CDR1 is MNHEY and CDR2 SVGAGI. With V trimmed by 4 bases and J by 1 base, 8 bases remained unmatched. This CDR3 region has 17 residues. CDR3 in amino acids: CASSSQTSGFSYNEQFF. CDR3 in DNA: TGTGCCAGCAGTTCCCAGACTAGCGGATTTTCCTACAATGAGCAGTTCTTC.

The chain is built from TRBV12-3 or TRBV12-4 and TRBJ2-2; TRBD1 might be the D (6 bases). V lost 6 bases to trimming and J lost 5 bases, with 16 bases between them. The CDR3 is made up of 15 amino acids. For the CDR3, the DNA is TGTGCCAGCAGCCATAATTTCGACAGGACCGGGGAGCTGTTTTTT. It yields the protein CASSHNFDRTGELFF.

The chain has TRBV5-1 and TRBJ1-5, with 8 bases lining up with TRBD1. The CDR3 consists of 13 residues. In germline, CDR1 is SGHRS, CDR2 YFSETQ. V lost 3 bases to trimming and J lost 5 bases; unmatched junction nucleotides: 1. The CDR3 here is CASSSDRDQPQHF. DNA for the CDR3: TGCGCCAGCAGCTCGGACAGGGATCAGCCCCAGCATTTT. Full variable domain (outside the CDR3, taken from reference TRBV5-1 and TRBJ1-5): KAGVTQTPRYLIKTRGQQVTLSCSPISGHRSVSWYQQTPGQGLQFLFEYFSETQRNKGNFPGRFSGRQFSNSRSEMNVSTLELGDSALYLCASSSDRDQPQHFGDGTRLSIL.

This clonotype was observed a few times. The chain combines TRBV5-1 with TRBJ2-7; TRBD1 aligns across 9 bases. The germline V gene encodes CDR1 SGHRS and CDR2 YFSETQ. Trimming cost V 2 bases and J 6 bases; bases outside gene matches: 9. This CDR3 spans 15 amino acids. As DNA, the CDR3 is TGCGCCAGCAGCTTCTCCGGGACAGGGTCGTTCGAGCAGTACTTC. Its translation is CASSFSGTGSFEQYF.

This clonotype was counted a few times. V usage is TRBV7-2 and J usage is TRBJ2-1, with 14 bases identical to TRBD2. The CDR3 has 17 amino acids. The junction had 8 bases not matched to a gene; V was cut back by 3 bases and J by 7 bases. Per the germline V gene, CDR1 is SGHTA and CDR2 is FQGNSA. The CDR3 sequence is CASSFPGLAGAVNEQFF. Here the CDR3 DNA reads TGTGCCAGCAGCTTCCCGGGACTAGCGGGAGCGGTGAATGAGCAGTTCTTC.

This clonotype was recorded a few times. This rearrangement joins TRBV28 to TRBJ2-2; D is perhaps TRBD2 (6 bases). The V gene's germline CDR1 is MDHEN and CDR2 SYDVKM. Deletions cut 5 bases from V and 1 base from J, with 17 bases between. The CDR3 runs 17 residues. In DNA form, the CDR3 reads TGTGCCAGCAGTCCCCGTCGATGGAGGGGGAACACCGGGGAGCTGTTTTTT. Protein sequence: CASSPRRWRGNTGELFF.

The chain employs TRBV29-1 and TRBJ2-1; a possible D gene is TRBD1 (5 bases). Germline V gene sequence: CDR1 SQVTM, CDR2 ANQGSEA. Trimming stripped 3 bases from V and 3 bases from J, with 9 bases between. There are 13 residues in the CDR3. The CDR3 DNA reads TGCAGCGTTGACAGGGAAGGCTACAATGAGCAGTTCTTC. Translated, it gives CSVDREGYNEQFF.

This clonotype was counted between two and nine times. The genes are TRBV20-1 and TRBJ2-1, with D perhaps TRBD2 (5 bases). Trimming stripped 2 bases from V and 8 bases from J, with 16 bases between. The CDR3 extends over 14 amino acids. Germline-derived CDR1 and CDR2 are DFQATT and SNEGSKA (reference sequence). This chain's CDR3 is CSARLARFFDEQFF. Written as DNA, the CDR3 is TGCAGTGCTAGATTAGCGAGATTTTTTGATGAGCAGTTCTTC.

This clonotype turned up a few times. This chain uses TRBV7-9 with TRBJ2-2; 8 bases line up with TRBD2. Germline CDR1 is SEHNR and CDR2 is FQNEAQ (reference sequence). J gave up 7 bases and V 1 base, and 8 bases lay outside the gene matches. The CDR3 has 16 amino acids. The CDR3 here is CASSLGPGGPGGELFF. CDR3 bases: TGTGCCAGCAGCTTAGGCCCGGGGGGGCCTGGCGGGGAGCTGTTTTTT.